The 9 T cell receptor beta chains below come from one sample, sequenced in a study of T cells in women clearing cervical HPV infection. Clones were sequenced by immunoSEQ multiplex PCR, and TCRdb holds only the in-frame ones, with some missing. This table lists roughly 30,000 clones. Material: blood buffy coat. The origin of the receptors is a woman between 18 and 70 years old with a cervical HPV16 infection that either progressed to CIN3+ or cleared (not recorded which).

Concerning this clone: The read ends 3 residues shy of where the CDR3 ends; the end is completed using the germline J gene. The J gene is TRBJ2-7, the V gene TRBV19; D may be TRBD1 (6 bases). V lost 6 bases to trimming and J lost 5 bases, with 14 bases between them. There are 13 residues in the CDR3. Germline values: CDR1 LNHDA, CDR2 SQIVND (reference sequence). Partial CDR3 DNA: TGTGCCAGTAGCCCCGGGACATACAACGAG. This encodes CASSPGTYNE. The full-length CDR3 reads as CASSPGTYNEQYF. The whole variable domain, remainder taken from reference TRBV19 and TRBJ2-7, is DGGITQSPKYLFRKEGQNVTLSCEQNLNHDAMYWYRQDPGQGLRLIYYSQIVNDFQKGDIAEGYSVSREKKESFPLTVTSAQKNPTAFYLCASSPGTYNEQYFGPGTRLTVT.

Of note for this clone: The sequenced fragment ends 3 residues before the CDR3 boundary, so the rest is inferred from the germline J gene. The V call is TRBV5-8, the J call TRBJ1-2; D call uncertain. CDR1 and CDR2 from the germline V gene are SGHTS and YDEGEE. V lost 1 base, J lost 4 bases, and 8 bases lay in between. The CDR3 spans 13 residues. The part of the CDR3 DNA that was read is TGTGCCAGCAGCTTGACTGGTACCTATGGC. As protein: CASSLTGTYG. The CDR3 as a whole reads CASSLTGTYGYTF.

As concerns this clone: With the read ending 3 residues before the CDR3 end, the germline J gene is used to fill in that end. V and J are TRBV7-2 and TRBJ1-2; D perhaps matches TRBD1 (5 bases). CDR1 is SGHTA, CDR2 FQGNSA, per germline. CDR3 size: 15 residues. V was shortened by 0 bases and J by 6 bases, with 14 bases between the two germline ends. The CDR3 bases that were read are TGTGCCAGCAGCTTAGCACCAGGGAAGAGGGATGGC. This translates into CASSLAPGKRDG. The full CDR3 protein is CASSLAPGKRDGYTF.

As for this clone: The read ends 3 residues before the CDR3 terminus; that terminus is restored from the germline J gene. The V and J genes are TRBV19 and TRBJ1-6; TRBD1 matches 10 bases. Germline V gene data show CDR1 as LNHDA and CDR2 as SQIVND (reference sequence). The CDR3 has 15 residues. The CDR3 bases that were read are TGTGCCAGTAGTTCCGGGACAGGGGCGTTTCAGCCC. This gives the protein CASSSGTGAFQP. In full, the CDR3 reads CASSSGTGAFQPLHF.

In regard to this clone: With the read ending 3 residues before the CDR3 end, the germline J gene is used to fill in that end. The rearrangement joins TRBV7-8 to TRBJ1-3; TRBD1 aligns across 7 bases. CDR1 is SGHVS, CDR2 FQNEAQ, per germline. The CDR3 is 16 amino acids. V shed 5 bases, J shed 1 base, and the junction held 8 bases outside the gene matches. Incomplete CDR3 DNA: TGTGCCAGCAGCCTAACCGAGACAGGGTCTGGAAACACC. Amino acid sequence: CASSLTETGSGNT. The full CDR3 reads CASSLTETGSGNTIYF.

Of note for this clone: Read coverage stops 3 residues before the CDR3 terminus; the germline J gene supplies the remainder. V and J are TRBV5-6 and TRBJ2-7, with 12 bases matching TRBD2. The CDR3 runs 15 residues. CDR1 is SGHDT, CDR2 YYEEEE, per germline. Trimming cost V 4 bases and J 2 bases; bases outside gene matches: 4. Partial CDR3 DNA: TGTGCCAGCAGCCCACTAGCGGGGGGTACCTACGAG. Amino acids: CASSPLAGGTYE. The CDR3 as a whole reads CASSPLAGGTYEQYF. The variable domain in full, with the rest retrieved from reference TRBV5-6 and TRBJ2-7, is DAGVTQSPTHLIKTRGQQVTLRCSPKSGHDTVSWYQQALGQGPQFIFQYYEEEERQRGNFPDRFSGHQFPNYSSELNVNALLLGDSALYLCASSPLAGGTYEQYFGPGTRLTVT.

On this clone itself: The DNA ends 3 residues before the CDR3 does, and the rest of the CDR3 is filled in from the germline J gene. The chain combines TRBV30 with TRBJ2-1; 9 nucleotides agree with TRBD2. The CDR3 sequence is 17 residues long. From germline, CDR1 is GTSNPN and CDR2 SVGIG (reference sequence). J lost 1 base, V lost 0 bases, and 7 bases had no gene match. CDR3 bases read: TGTGCCTGGAGTGTAGGTAGCGGGAGAGCTTCCTACAATGAG. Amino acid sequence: CAWSVGSGRASYNE. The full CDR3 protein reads CAWSVGSGRASYNEQFF. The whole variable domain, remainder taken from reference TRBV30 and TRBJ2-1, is SQTIHQWPATLVQPVGSPLSLECTVEGTSNPNLYWYRQAAGRGLQLLFYSVGIGQISSEVPQNLSASRPQDRQFILSSKKLLLSDSGFYLCAWSVGSGRASYNEQFFGPGTRLTVL.

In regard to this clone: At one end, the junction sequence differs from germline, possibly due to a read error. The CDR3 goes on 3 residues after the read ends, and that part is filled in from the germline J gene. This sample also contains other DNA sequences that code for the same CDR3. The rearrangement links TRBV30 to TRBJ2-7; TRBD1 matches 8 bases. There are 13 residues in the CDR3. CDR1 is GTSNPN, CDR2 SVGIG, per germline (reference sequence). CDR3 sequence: CAWSSTGGYEQYF. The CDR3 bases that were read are TGTGCTTGGAGTTCCACAGGGGGCTACGAG. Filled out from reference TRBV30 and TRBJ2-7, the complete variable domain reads SQTIHQWPATLVQPVGSPLSLECTVEGTSNPNLYWYRQAAGRGLQLLFYSVGIGQISSEVPQNLSASRPQDRQFILSSKKLLLSDSGFYLCAWSSTGGYEQYFGPGTRLTVT.

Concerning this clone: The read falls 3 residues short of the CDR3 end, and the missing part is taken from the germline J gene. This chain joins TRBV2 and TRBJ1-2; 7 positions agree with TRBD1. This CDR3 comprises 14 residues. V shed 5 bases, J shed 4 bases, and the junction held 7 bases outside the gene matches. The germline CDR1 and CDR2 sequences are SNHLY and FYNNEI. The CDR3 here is CASSRDSSPYGYTF. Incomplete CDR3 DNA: TGTGCCAGCAGTCGGGACAGTTCGCCCTATGGC.